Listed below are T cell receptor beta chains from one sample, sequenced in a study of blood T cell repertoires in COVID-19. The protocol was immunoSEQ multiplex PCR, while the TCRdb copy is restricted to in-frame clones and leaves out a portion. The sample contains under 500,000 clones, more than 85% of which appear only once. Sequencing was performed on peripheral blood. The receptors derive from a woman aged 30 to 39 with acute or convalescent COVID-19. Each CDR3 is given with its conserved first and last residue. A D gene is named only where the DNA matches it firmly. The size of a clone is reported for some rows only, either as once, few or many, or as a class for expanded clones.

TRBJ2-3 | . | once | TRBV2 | TGTGCCAGCAGTGAATTACAGGCAGGCACAGATACGCAGTATTTT | CASSELQAGTDTQYF
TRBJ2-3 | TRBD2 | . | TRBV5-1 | TGCGCCAGCAAAAACCTGACTAGCAGATTTAGCACAGATACGCAGTATTTT | CASKNLTSRFSTDTQYF
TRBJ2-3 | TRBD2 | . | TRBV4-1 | TGCGCCAGCAGCCAAGAAGCTAGCGGGGGGGCAGATACGCAGTATTTT | CASSQEASGGADTQYF
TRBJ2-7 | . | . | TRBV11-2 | TGTGCCAGCAGCCCCGGGAGCTCCTACGAGCAGTACTTC | CASSPGSSYEQYF
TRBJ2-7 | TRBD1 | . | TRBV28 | TGTGCCAGCAGTCGAGATACGGGACAGGGCTCTGGCGAGCAGTACTTC | CASSRDTGQGSGEQYF
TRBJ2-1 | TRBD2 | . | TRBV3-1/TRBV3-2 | TGTGCCAGCAGCCTTAGCGGGGGGGCGTACAATGAGCAGTTCTTC | CASSLSGGAYNEQFF
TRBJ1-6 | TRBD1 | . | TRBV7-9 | TGTGCCAGCAGCTTAGAAGCAGGGGGATTAACACCCCTCCACTTT | CASSLEAGGLTPLHF
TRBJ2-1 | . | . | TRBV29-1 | TGCAGCGTTGAAGGGACAGACCTTTACAATGAGCAGTTCTTC | CSVEGTDLYNEQFF
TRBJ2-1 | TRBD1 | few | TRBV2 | TGTGCCAGCAGACTGGGACAGGACAATGAGCAGTTCTTC | CASRLGQDNEQFF
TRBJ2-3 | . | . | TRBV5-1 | TGCGCCAGCAGCTTGGCTAGCCCAGATACGCAGTATTTT | CASSLASPDTQYF
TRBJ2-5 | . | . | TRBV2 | TGTGCCAGCAGGGGAGACTTGTGGGAAGAGACCCAGTACTTC | CASRGDLWEETQYF
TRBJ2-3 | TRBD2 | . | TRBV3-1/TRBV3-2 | TGTGCCAGCAGCCAAGAGGGTAGCGGGGTTAGCACAGATACGCAGTATTTT | CASSQEGSGVSTDTQYF
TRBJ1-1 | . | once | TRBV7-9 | TGTGCCAGCAACCAGTATGGGAACACTGAAGCTTTCTTT | CASNQYGNTEAFF
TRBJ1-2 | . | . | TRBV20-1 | TGCAGTGCGGGGAGTAGAGAGGGCTACACCTTC | CSAGSREGYTF
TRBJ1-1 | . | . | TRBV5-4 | TGTGCCAGCAGCTTTAGCGGGAACACTGAAGCTTTCTTT | CASSFSGNTEAFF
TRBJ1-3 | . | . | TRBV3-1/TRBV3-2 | TGTGCCAGCAGCGCGAGTTCCTCTGGAAACACCATATATTTT | CASSASSSGNTIYF
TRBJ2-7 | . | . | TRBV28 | TGTGCCAGCAGTTTGCCAGGGTTTTACGAGCAGTACTTC | CASSLPGFYEQYF
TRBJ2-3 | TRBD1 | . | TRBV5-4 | TGTGCCAGCAGCTTTGGACAGGGGGCCACAGATACGCAGTATTTT | CASSFGQGATDTQYF
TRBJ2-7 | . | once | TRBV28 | TGTGCCTCAAGCGGCACGGCGTACTACGAGCAGTACTTC | CASSGTAYYEQYF
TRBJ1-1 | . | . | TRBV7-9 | TGTGCCAGCAGCTCAACCCACGGGAACACTGAAGCTTTCTTT | CASSSTHGNTEAFF
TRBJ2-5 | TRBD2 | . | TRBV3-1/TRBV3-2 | TGTGCCAGCAGCCCAGGGACTAGCGCGGGGGGAGAGACCCAGTACTTC | CASSPGTSAGGETQYF
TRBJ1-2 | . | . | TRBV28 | TGTGCCAGCAGTTTTCTGAGTGATGGCTACACCTTC | CASSFLSDGYTF
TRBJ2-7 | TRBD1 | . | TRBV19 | TGTGCCAGTAGCGCCTGGCGGCCAGGGGGCTCCTACGAGCAGTACTTC | CASSAWRPGGSYEQYF
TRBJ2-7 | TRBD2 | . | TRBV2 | TGTGCCAGACCGACTAGCGGGGCCACCTACGAGCAGTACTTC | CARPTSGATYEQYF
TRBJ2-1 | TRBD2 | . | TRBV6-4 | TGTGCCAGCAGTGACTTGGGCGGGGGGCTCGATGAGCAGTTCTTC | CASSDLGGGLDEQFF
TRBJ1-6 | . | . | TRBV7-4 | TGTGCCAGCAGCTATCCCTCCCTCCCGGGGATTCCTTCGGGGAATTCACCCCTCCACTTT | CASSYPSLPGIPSGNSPLHF
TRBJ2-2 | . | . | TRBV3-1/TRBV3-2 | TGTGCCAGCAGCCAAGGCTCAGGGCCCGGGGAGCTGTTTTTT | CASSQGSGPGELFF
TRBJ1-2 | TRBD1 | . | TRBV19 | TGTGCCAGTAGTTGGGGACAGGGGGATGGCTACACCTTC | CASSWGQGDGYTF
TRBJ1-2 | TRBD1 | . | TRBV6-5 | TGTGCCAGCAGGACAGGGGGCTCGGACTATGGCTACACCTTC | CASRTGGSDYGYTF
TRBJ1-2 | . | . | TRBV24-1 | TGTGCCACCAGTGATGACAGGACAGCTAACTATGGCTACACCTTC | CATSDDRTANYGYTF
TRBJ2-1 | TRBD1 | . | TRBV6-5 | TGTGCCAGCAGGTTGGCCGACAGGGGGCGTAATGAGCAGTTCTTC | CASRLADRGRNEQFF
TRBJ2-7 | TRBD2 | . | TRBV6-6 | TGTGCCAGCAGCGGGACTAGCGGGGGCCCCTCCTACGAGCAGTACTTC | CASSGTSGGPSYEQYF
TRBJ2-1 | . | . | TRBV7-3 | TGTGCCAGCAGCTTAACTAGCGGAGCCTACAATGAGCAGTTCTTC | CASSLTSGAYNEQFF
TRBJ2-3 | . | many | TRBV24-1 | TGTGCCACCAGTGAACCCGGACTTGCGGGTACGCAGTATTTT | CATSEPGLAGTQYF
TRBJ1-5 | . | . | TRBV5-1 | TGCGCCAGCAGCTCGGGACAAGACAATCAGCCCCAGCATTTT | CASSSGQDNQPQHF
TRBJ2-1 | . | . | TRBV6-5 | TGTGCCAGCACTAAGTCACCCTACAATGAGCAGTTCTTC | CASTKSPYNEQFF
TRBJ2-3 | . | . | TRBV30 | TGTGCCTGGAGTGAACTATCAGGGTTAACGCAGTATTTT | CAWSELSGLTQYF
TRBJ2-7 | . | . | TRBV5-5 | TGTGCCAGCAGCTTGCTCGGGATGACCTCCTACGAGCAGTACTTC | CASSLLGMTSYEQYF
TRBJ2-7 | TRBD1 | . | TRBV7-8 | TGTGCCAGCAGATCGGACAGGGACTACGAGCAGTACTTC | CASRSDRDYEQYF
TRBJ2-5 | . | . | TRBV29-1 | TGCAGCGTTGTATGGCAGCAAGAGACCCAGTACTTC | CSVVWQQETQYF
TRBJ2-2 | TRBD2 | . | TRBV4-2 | TGTGCCAGCAGCGAGGTGCGGGGGACCGGGGAGCTGTTTTTT | CASSEVRGTGELFF
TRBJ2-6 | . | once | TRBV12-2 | TGTGCAAGTCGCCCACGAAATATGGACAGTTTAATAGCTGGGGCCAACGTCCTGACTTTC | CASRPRNMDSLIAGANVLTF
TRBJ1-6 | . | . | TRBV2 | TGTGCCAGCAGGATAGACAAAACACCCCTCCACTTT | CASRIDKTPLHF
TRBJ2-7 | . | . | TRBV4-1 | TGCGCCAGCAGCCAAGTTGGAGCCTACGAGCAGTACTTC | CASSQVGAYEQYF
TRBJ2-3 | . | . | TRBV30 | TGTGCCTGGACCCCGGGACTCCGTAGCGATACGCAGTATTTT | CAWTPGLRSDTQYF
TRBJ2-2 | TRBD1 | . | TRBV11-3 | TGTGCCAGCAGCTCCCGGGACAGGGGGAACACCGGGGAGCTGTTTTTT | CASSSRDRGNTGELFF